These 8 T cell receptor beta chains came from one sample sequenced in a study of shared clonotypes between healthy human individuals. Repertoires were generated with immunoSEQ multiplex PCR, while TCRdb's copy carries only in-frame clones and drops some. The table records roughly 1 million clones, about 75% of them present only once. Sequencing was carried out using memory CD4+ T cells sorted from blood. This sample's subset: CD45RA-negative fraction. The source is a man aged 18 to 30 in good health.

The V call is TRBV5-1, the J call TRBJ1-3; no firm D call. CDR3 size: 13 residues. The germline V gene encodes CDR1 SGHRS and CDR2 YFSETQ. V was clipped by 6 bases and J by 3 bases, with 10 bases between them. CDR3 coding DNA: TGCGCCAGCACCCCTCCTAGTGGAAACACCATATATTTT. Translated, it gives CASTPPSGNTIYF.

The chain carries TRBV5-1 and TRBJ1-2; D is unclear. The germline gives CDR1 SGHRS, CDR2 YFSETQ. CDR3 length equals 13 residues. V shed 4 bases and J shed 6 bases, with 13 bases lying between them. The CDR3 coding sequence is TGCGCCAGCAGCCTCGGGAGTAAAGATGGCTACACCTTC. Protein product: CASSLGSKDGYTF.

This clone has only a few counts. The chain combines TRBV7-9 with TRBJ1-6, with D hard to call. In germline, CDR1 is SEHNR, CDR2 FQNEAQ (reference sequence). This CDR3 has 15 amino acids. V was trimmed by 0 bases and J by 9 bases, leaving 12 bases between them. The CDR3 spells CASSLARGVGSPLHF. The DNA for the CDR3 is TGTGCCAGCAGCTTAGCGCGGGGAGTCGGTTCACCCCTCCACTTT.

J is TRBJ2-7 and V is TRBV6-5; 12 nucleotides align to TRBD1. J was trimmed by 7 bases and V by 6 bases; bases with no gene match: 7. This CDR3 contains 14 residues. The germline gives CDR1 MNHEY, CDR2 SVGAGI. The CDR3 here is CASSSRDRGLEQYF. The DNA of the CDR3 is TGTGCCAGCAGCTCGCGGGACAGGGGGCTGGAGCAGTACTTC.

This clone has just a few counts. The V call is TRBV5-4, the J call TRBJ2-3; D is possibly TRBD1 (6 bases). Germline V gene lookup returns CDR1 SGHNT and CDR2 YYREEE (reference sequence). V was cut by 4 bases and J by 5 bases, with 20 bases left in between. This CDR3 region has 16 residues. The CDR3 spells CASSQTVRQGQDTQYF. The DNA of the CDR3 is TGTGCCAGCAGCCAGACGGTTAGGCAGGGGCAAGATACGCAGTATTTT.

The CDR3 DNA sequence: TGTGCCAGCATTAAAGTAGGGACTAGCGACTCCTACGAGCAGTACTTC. Protein sequence: CASIKVGTSDSYEQYF. The gene calls are TRBV6-6 and TRBJ2-7; 10 bases fit TRBD2. The CDR3 is made up of 16 amino acids. Germline trimming cut 7 bases from V and 0 bases from J; bases unmatched to any gene: 9. Germline V lookup: CDR1 MNHNY, CDR2 SVGAGI (reference sequence).

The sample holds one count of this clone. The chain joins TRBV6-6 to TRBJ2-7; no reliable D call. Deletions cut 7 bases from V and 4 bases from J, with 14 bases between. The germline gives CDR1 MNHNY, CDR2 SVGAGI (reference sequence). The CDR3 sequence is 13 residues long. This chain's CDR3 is CASIDRDTYEQYF. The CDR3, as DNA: TGTGCCAGCATCGACCGAGATACTTACGAGCAGTACTTC.

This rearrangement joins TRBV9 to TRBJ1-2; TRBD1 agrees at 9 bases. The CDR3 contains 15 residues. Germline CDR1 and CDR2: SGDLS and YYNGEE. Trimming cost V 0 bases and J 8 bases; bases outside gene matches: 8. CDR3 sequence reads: CASSVVGQGFGGYTF. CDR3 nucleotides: TGTGCCAGCAGCGTAGTGGGACAGGGATTCGGCGGCTACACCTTC.